These 31 T cell receptor beta chains were all obtained from the same sample, sequenced in a study of blood T cell repertoires in COVID-19. The table came from immunoSEQ multiplex PCR; TCRdb's copy has only in-frame clones and leaves some out. The sample has about 240,000 clones; 86% are singletons. Sequences were obtained from PBMCs or T cells enriched from blood (not recorded which). Receptor source: a woman in her forties with acute COVID-19.

The rearrangement joins TRBV19 to TRBJ2-1; TRBD2 agrees at 14 bases. The CDR3 has 16 amino acids. J was trimmed by 6 bases and V by 7 bases; bases with no gene match: 8. The germline gives CDR1 LNHDA, CDR2 SQIVND (reference sequence). The CDR3: CASNRGLAGGPNEQFF. CDR3 in DNA: TGTGCCAGTAACAGAGGACTAGCGGGAGGTCCCAATGAGCAGTTCTTC.

Details on this clone: The sample contains more than one DNA sequence encoding this CDR3. The chain links TRBV19 to TRBJ1-5, with D possibly being TRBD1 (6 bases). The CDR3 is 15 residues long. Trimming removed 3 bases at V and 1 base at J, with 10 bases between. Germline assignment: CDR1 LNHDA and CDR2 SQIVND (reference sequence). The CDR3 sequence: CASSIGTGSNQPQHF. Here the CDR3 DNA reads TGTGCCAGTAGTATCGGTACAGGGAGCAATCAGCCCCAGCATTTT.

The chain is built from TRBV19 and TRBJ1-2; tentatively, D is TRBD1 (5 bases). Trimming removed 3 bases at V and 2 bases at J, with 13 bases between. The CDR3 runs to 15 residues. Looked up from germline, CDR1 is LNHDA and CDR2 is SQIVND (reference sequence). The DNA of the CDR3 is TGTGCCAGTAGTATCTTCCGGGGGTCCAACTATGGCTACACCTTC. Translated, it gives CASSIFRGSNYGYTF.

This chain links TRBV27 with TRBJ1-6; 7 nucleotides agree with TRBD1. J was trimmed by 5 bases and V by 6 bases; bases with no gene match: 7. CDR3 length: 15 residues. Germline assignment: CDR1 MNHEY and CDR2 SMNVEV (reference sequence). Here the CDR3 reads CASSRQGRDNSPLHF. For the CDR3, the DNA is TGTGCCAGCAGCCGACAGGGTCGGGATAATTCACCCCTCCACTTT.

This CDR3 reads CSVEETGRGYGYTF. The CDR3 nucleotides are TGCAGCGTTGAGGAGACAGGGCGGGGCTATGGCTACACCTTC. The chain carries TRBV29-1 and TRBJ1-2; 7 bases are a match to TRBD1. CDR3 length: 14 residues. The V gene's germline CDR1 is SQVTM and CDR2 ANQGSEA. V shed 3 bases, J shed 4 bases, and the junction held 8 bases outside the gene matches.

This chain connects TRBV3-1 (or the pseudogene TRBV3-2) to TRBJ2-4; perhaps TRBD1 as D (7 bases). V was trimmed by 3 bases and J by 7 bases, leaving 13 bases between them. Germline lookup yields CDR1 LGHDT and CDR2 YNNKEL (reference sequence). The CDR3 runs to 14 residues. Written as DNA, the CDR3 is TGTGCCAGCAGCCATTCGACAGGGAGGAACATTCAGTACTTC. Translated, it gives CASSHSTGRNIQYF.

This clone was seen only a few times. The V and J genes are TRBV6-1 and TRBJ2-7; tentative D call: TRBD1 (5 bases). The CDR3 covers 17 residues. CDR1 MNHNS and CDR2 SASEGT come from the germline V gene. V gave up 2 bases and J gave up 5 bases, with 22 bases separating them. The CDR3 loop reads CASSEKYQGFRRDEQYF. In DNA form, the CDR3 reads TGTGCCAGCAGTGAAAAGTACCAGGGTTTCCGTCGGGACGAGCAGTACTTC.

This clone was counted only a few times. The chain carries TRBV25-1 and TRBJ1-4, with D tentatively TRBD1 (6 bases). The CDR3 consists of 18 residues. The V gene lost 2 bases and the J gene lost 0 bases, with 16 bases spanning the gap. CDR1 is MGHDK, CDR2 SYGVNS, per germline. The CDR3 loop is CASSEVRTRTATNEKLFF. As DNA, the CDR3 is TGTGCCAGCAGTGAAGTGAGGACCCGGACAGCAACTAATGAAAAACTGTTTTTT.

The rearrangement joins TRBV27 to TRBJ1-3, with TRBD1 as a possible D gene (5 bases). Germline V gene data show CDR1 as MNHEY and CDR2 as SMNVEV (reference sequence). CDR3 length: 15 residues. V lost 0 bases to trimming and J lost 7 bases, with 13 bases between them. The CDR3 is CASSLSVGGRNTIYF. In nucleotides, the CDR3 is TGTGCCAGCAGTTTATCGGTCGGGGGTCGGAACACCATATATTTT.

This chain uses TRBV19 with TRBJ2-7; 11 positions agree with TRBD1. CDR1 LNHDA and CDR2 SQIVND come from the germline V gene (reference sequence). The ends lost 1 base at V and 0 bases at J; junction bases unmatched: 11. The CDR3 loop spans 19 amino acids. The CDR3 here is CASSIAGTGGLAASYEQYF. CDR3 coding DNA: TGTGCCAGTAGTATAGCCGGGACAGGGGGTCTAGCGGCCTCCTACGAGCAGTACTTC.

V is TRBV29-1 and J is TRBJ2-7, with 9 bases aligning to TRBD2. The V and J ends lost 2 bases and 4 bases, in that order; junction bases with no gene match: 3. The germline gives CDR1 SQVTM, CDR2 ANQGSEA. CDR3 length equals 13 residues. In DNA, the CDR3 is TGCAGCGTTGAAATAGCGGGAGCGTACGAGCAGTACTTC. It is translated as CSVEIAGAYEQYF.

A note on this clone: Other nucleotide sequences in the sample specify the same CDR3. The chain links TRBV19 to TRBJ2-2; tentative D call: TRBD2 (6 bases). Germline V gene sequence: CDR1 LNHDA, CDR2 SQIVND (reference sequence). The CDR3 sequence is 14 residues long. Between the trimmed V and J ends, which lost 5 bases and 2 bases, there was a span of 9 bases. CDR3 residues: CASSLRGNTGELFF. The CDR3 nucleotides are TGTGCCAGTAGTTTGCGGGGAAACACCGGGGAGCTGTTTTTT.

This sequence joins TRBV7-8 and TRBJ2-2; perhaps TRBD2 as D (6 bases). With 3 bases removed from V and 0 bases from J, the gap between germline ends came to 11 bases. The CDR3 runs to 16 residues. Per the germline V gene, CDR1 is SGHVS and CDR2 is FQNEAQ. CDR3 protein: CASSFGTYSNTGELFF. CDR3 DNA sequence: TGTGCCAGCAGCTTTGGGACTTATTCGAACACCGGGGAGCTGTTTTTT. Filled out from reference TRBV7-8 and TRBJ2-2, the complete variable domain reads GAGVSQSPRYKVAKRGQDVALRCDPISGHVSLFWYQQALGQGPEFLTYFQNEAQLDKSGLPSDRFFAERPEGSVSTLKIQRTQQEDSAVYLCASSFGTYSNTGELFFGEGSRLTVL.

The chain links TRBV11-1 to TRBJ2-5, with a tentative D call TRBD1 (5 bases). The V and J ends lost 5 bases and 3 bases respectively, with 13 bases between them. Germline V CDR1 and CDR2: SGHAT, FQDESV (reference sequence). The CDR3 is made up of 14 amino acids. The CDR3 DNA sequence: TGTGCCAGCAGCCCAGAGACAGCCGAAGAGACCCAGTACTTC. Its protein is CASSPETAEETQYF.

This clone was detected once. The rearrangement joins TRBV13 to TRBJ2-1; tentatively, D is TRBD2 (6 bases). The germline V gene encodes CDR1 PRHDT and CDR2 FYEKMQ (reference sequence). V lost 0 bases and J lost 2, with 11 bases in between. The CDR3 is made up of 16 amino acids. The CDR3 loop reads CASSLGRVAAYNEQFF. For the CDR3, the DNA is TGTGCCAGCAGCTTAGGCCGGGTAGCGGCCTACAATGAGCAGTTCTTC.

This sequence joins TRBV10-2 and TRBJ2-5; D remains unclear. Germline CDR1 is WSHSY and CDR2 is SAAADI. CDR3 length equals 11 residues. The ends were cut back, 8 bases at V and 5 bases at J, with 9 bases in the middle. CDR3 DNA: TGCGCCAGCTTAGCAGCCGAGACCCAGTACTTC. Translated: CASLAAETQYF.

The chain uses TRBV5-4 and TRBJ1-5; the match to TRBD1 covers 8 bases. Germline CDR1 reads SGHNT; CDR2 reads YYREEE (reference sequence). Trimming at V came to 4 bases and at J to 4 bases, leaving 1 base not matched to a gene. The CDR3 length is 13 residues. This chain's CDR3 is CASSRDRNQPQHF. Here the CDR3 DNA reads TGTGCCAGCAGCCGGGACAGGAATCAGCCCCAGCATTTT.

This chain connects TRBV29-1 to TRBJ2-1; 12 bases match TRBD2. Per germline, CDR1 SQVTM and CDR2 ANQGSEA. The trim removed 3 bases at V and 0 bases at J, leaving 6 bases unmatched. CDR3 length: 17 residues. Written as DNA, the CDR3 is TGCAGCGTTGAGGGGACTAGCGGGTCTTTCTCCTACAATGAGCAGTTCTTC. Its translation: CSVEGTSGSFSYNEQFF.

The rearrangement uses TRBV30 and TRBJ2-2; no clear D gene. Germline V gene lookup returns CDR1 GTSNPN and CDR2 SVGIG (reference sequence). The CDR3 has 13 residues. Trimming removed 4 bases at V and 0 bases at J, with 6 bases between. Here the CDR3 reads CAWTETNTGELFF. In DNA form, the CDR3 reads TGTGCCTGGACGGAGACGAACACCGGGGAGCTGTTTTTT.

The rearrangement uses TRBV14 and TRBJ2-7; TRBD1 matches at 9 bases. This CDR3 has 15 amino acids. Germline CDR1 reads SGHDN; CDR2 reads FVKESK. Trimming took 5 bases from V and 4 from J; bases not matched to a gene: 9. This chain's CDR3 is CASSGTGQTIYEQYF. CDR3 in DNA: TGTGCCAGCAGCGGGACAGGGCAAACCATTTACGAGCAGTACTTC.

The chain links TRBV25-1 to TRBJ2-6; maybe TRBD1 (6 bases). CDR3 length: 13 amino acids. V lost 6 bases and J 3 bases, leaving 6 bases between the germline ends. The germline CDR1 and CDR2 sequences are MGHDK and SYGVNS. CDR3 bases: TGTGCCAGCAGACAGGGTGGGGCCAACGTCCTGACTTTC. This codes for CASRQGGANVLTF.

CDR3 residues: CASSAWGTGPYNEQFF. The CDR3 DNA is TGTGCCAGCAGCGCCTGGGGGACAGGGCCCTACAATGAGCAGTTCTTC. The chain has TRBV9 and TRBJ2-1; 9 nucleotides line up with TRBD1. CDR3 length: 16 amino acids. The germline V gene encodes CDR1 SGDLS and CDR2 YYNGEE. Unmatched junction bases numbered 6, after V lost 3 bases and J lost 2 bases.

The chain joins TRBV28 to TRBJ2-2; TRBD1 aligns across 8 bases. The length of the CDR3 is 16 residues. V dropped 3 bases and J dropped 5; count of bases not matched to a gene: 8. The germline V gene has CDR1 MDHEN and CDR2 SYDVKM. DNA for the CDR3: TGTGCCAGCAGTTTCGGACAGGGAACGGGGACCGGGGAGCTGTTTTTT. It specifies CASSFGQGTGTGELFF.

The J gene is TRBJ2-7, the V gene TRBV7-9; 11 positions agree with TRBD2. Per germline, CDR1 SEHNR and CDR2 FQNEAQ (reference sequence). The CDR3 runs to 18 residues. With V trimmed by 3 bases and J by 3 bases, 13 bases remained unmatched. The CDR3, as DNA: TGTGCCAGCAGCTTCGGGCTAGCGGGAGGTAAATTAAACTACGAGCAGTACTTC. This encodes CASSFGLAGGKLNYEQYF.

V and J are TRBV7-9 and TRBJ2-1; 7 bases align to TRBD2. CDR3 size: 17 residues. Germline CDR1 reads SEHNR; CDR2 reads FQNEAQ (reference sequence). The V segment lost 1 base and the J segment 5 bases; nucleotides outside the gene matches: 11. CDR3 DNA: TGTGCCAGCAGCTTAGGGTCAGCGGGAAGCGGCAACAATGAGCAGTTCTTC. It yields the protein CASSLGSAGSGNNEQFF.

V and J are TRBV9 and TRBJ2-3; the D gene is possibly TRBD2 (6 bases). From germline, CDR1 is SGDLS and CDR2 YYNGEE. The V gene lost 4 bases and the J gene lost 5 bases, with 20 bases spanning the gap. This CDR3 region has 16 residues. CDR3 DNA: TGTGCCAGCAGCACATCCGGATGGGGAGGAGGAGATACGCAGTATTTT. Its translation is CASSTSGWGGGDTQYF.

The chain has TRBV29-1 and TRBJ2-2, with 7 bases fitting TRBD2. Germline loops: CDR1 SQVTM, CDR2 ANQGSEA. With 5 bases clipped from V and 4 bases from J, the junction kept 7 bases outside the gene matches. This CDR3 is 14 amino acids long. CDR3: CSVQKLAATGELFF. The CDR3 region has the DNA TGCAGCGTTCAGAAGCTAGCGGCCACCGGGGAGCTGTTTTTT.

The V gene is TRBV30, the J gene TRBJ1-5; TRBD1 is a possible D gene (5 bases). The CDR3 has 13 amino acids. V was cut by 1 base and J by 5 bases, with 9 bases left in between. From germline, CDR1 is GTSNPN and CDR2 SVGIG (reference sequence). The CDR3 spells CAWSAGTHQPQHF. The CDR3 nucleotides read TGTGCCTGGAGTGCGGGGACTCATCAGCCCCAGCATTTT.

The chain is built from TRBV24-1 and TRBJ2-2; 9 bases map to TRBD1. V lost 4 bases to trimming and J lost 4 bases; unmatched junction nucleotides: 6. The CDR3 is 16 residues long. The germline V gene encodes CDR1 KGHDR and CDR2 SFDVKD. The CDR3 region has the DNA TGTGCCACCAGTGAAAGCGACAGGGGGTTCACCGGGGAGCTGTTTTTT. Translation: CATSESDRGFTGELFF.

The chain links TRBV4-2 to TRBJ1-5; D may be TRBD1 (5 bases). V dropped 3 bases and J dropped 4 bases, with 10 bases sitting between them. Germline loops: CDR1 LGHNA, CDR2 YNFKEQ. There are 14 residues in the CDR3. In DNA, the CDR3 is TGTGCCAGCAGCCATAGGCAGGGTAATCAGCCCCAGCATTTT. Translation gives CASSHRQGNQPQHF.

This chain joins TRBV4-1 and TRBJ2-5, with D maybe TRBD1 (5 bases). Trimming left V 0 bases short and J 1 base short, with 12 bases between. This CDR3 has 16 amino acids. Germline assignment: CDR1 MGHRA and CDR2 YSYEKL. The CDR3 DNA is TGCGCCAGCAGCCAAGAAGAGACAGCTCCCCAAGAGACCCAGTACTTC. Its translation is CASSQEETAPQETQYF.